The rows below give T cell receptor beta chains drawn from one sample of a study of CD8 T cells in Susac syndrome. TCRdb re-analysed the immunoSEQ multiplex PCR reads in MiXCR, keeping a single row per CDR3 protein. The sample has 140,000 to 150,000 distinct CDR3 sequences, approximately 95% seen once. Sample: CD4+ T cells from PBMCs. All receptors come from a human donor with multiple sclerosis. CDR3s include the opening cysteine and the closing phenylalanine or tryptophan. D genes are given only for firm matches. Size tells how often a clone was seen (once, few, many) or the class of an expanded clone, and some rows leave it out.

v_gene	len	d_gene	abundance	j_gene	CDR3aa	CDR3nt
TRBV12-3/TRBV12-4	12	NA	NA	TRBJ1-2	CASSVDGYGYTF	TGTGCCAGCAGTGTGGACGGGTATGGCTACACCTTC
TRBV29-1	15	NA	NA	TRBJ2-2	CSVETMPENTGELFF	TGCAGCGTTGAGACCATGCCGGAGAACACCGGGGAGCTGTTTTTT
TRBV2	15	TRBD1	NA	TRBJ1-1	CASSEALSGTGEAFF	TGTGCCAGCAGTGAAGCGCTAAGCGGGACAGGGGAAGCTTTCTTT
TRBV28	12	NA	NA	TRBJ2-5	CASSLVRKTQYF	TGTGCCAGCAGTTTAGTTAGGAAGACCCAGTACTTC
TRBV9	14	NA	NA	TRBJ2-3	CASSPRASTDTQYF	TGTGCCAGCAGCCCCCGTGCTAGCACAGATACGCAGTATTTT
TRBV24-1	16	NA	NA	TRBJ2-1	CATSDPTGRIINEQFF	TGTGCCACCAGTGACCCGACAGGGAGGATTATCAATGAGCAGTTCTTC
TRBV7-9	12	NA	NA	TRBJ2-1	CASSLTSNEQFF	TGTGCCAGCAGTCTCACGTCAAATGAGCAGTTCTTC
TRBV7-9	15	NA	NA	TRBJ2-7	CASSTAAVIAYEQYF	TGTGCCAGCAGCACGGCGGCAGTAATAGCCTACGAGCAGTACTTC
TRBV20-1	13	NA	NA	TRBJ1-1	CSASRARRSEAFF	TGCAGTGCTAGCAGGGCGAGGAGGTCGGAAGCTTTCTTT
TRBV12-3/TRBV12-4	13	NA	NA	TRBJ2-5	CASSSSSGETQYF	TGTGCCAGCAGTTCTTCCTCCGGAGAGACCCAGTACTTC
TRBV15	12	NA	NA	TRBJ2-5	CATSEGRETQYF	TGTGCCACCAGCGAGGGACGGGAGACCCAGTACTTC
TRBV10-2	14	NA	NA	TRBJ2-3	CASSLRLSTDTQYF	TGCGCCAGCAGCCTACGGCTGAGCACAGATACGCAGTATTTT
TRBV15	15	NA	NA	TRBJ2-7	CATGTGGTAAYEQYF	TGTGCCACCGGTACCGGGGGGACAGCAGCCTACGAGCAGTACTTC
TRBV30	13	NA	NA	TRBJ2-7	CAWKVARSYEQYF	TGTGCCTGGAAGGTAGCGCGGTCCTACGAGCAGTACTTC
TRBV15	15	NA	NA	TRBJ2-3	CATSRDLWGTDTQYF	TGTGCCACCAGCAGAGATCTTTGGGGAACAGATACGCAGTATTTT
TRBV9	15	NA	NA	TRBJ1-1	CASSLEVTSNTEAFF	TGTGCCAGCAGCCTGGAAGTCACATCGAACACTGAAGCTTTCTTT
TRBV30	13	NA	NA	TRBJ1-1	CAWSVLSNTEAFF	TGTGCCTGGAGTGTTTTATCGAACACTGAAGCTTTCTTT
TRBV6-2/TRBV6-3	16	TRBD1	NA	TRBJ1-4	CASSSPDRGRDEKLFF	TGTGCCAGCAGTTCCCCGGACAGGGGGCGGGATGAAAAACTGTTTTTT
TRBV27	14	TRBD1	NA	TRBJ2-7	CASSRDRGTHEQYF	TGTGCCAGCTCCCGGGACAGGGGGACCCACGAGCAGTACTTC
TRBV11-2	14	TRBD1	NA	TRBJ1-2	CASSFLSGGSGYTF	TGTGCCAGCAGCTTCCTTTCAGGGGGCTCTGGCTACACCTTC
TRBV24-1	15	NA	NA	TRBJ2-7	CATSDLRQGVGEQYF	TGTGCCACCAGTGATTTGCGGCAGGGAGTCGGCGAGCAGTACTTC
TRBV20-1	15	TRBD2	NA	TRBJ2-7	CSARDLWGGTTKQYF	TGCAGTGCTAGAGATCTATGGGGGGGGACTACGAAGCAGTACTTC
TRBV12-3/TRBV12-4	16	TRBD1	NA	TRBJ1-2	CASSLRQGGGNYGYTF	TGTGCCAGCAGCCTCCGACAGGGTGGCGGTAACTATGGCTACACCTTC
TRBV6-5	14	NA	NA	TRBJ1-4	CASSFRAGDEKLFF	TGTGCCAGCAGTTTCCGCGCAGGGGATGAAAAACTGTTTTTT
TRBV9	18	TRBD2	NA	TRBJ2-5	CASSAMGTSGSMRETQYF	TGTGCCAGCAGCGCTATGGGGACTAGCGGGAGTATGAGGGAGACCCAGTACTTC
TRBV27	16	TRBD2	NA	TRBJ2-7	CASSSGGASGSYEQYF	TGTGCCAGCAGTTCGGGAGGGGCTTCTGGGTCCTACGAGCAGTACTTC
TRBV29-1	14	TRBD1	NA	TRBJ2-7	CSAGWTGTSYEQYF	TGCAGCGCGGGGTGGACAGGGACCTCCTACGAGCAGTACTTC
TRBV7-8	14	NA	NA	TRBJ2-3	CASSLGHGTDTQYF	TGTGCCAGCAGCTTAGGACACGGCACAGATACGCAGTATTTT
TRBV20-1	12	NA	NA	TRBJ2-7	CGGRLDSYEQYF	TGCGGTGGAAGACTAGACTCCTACGAGCAGTACTTC
TRBV7-2	14	NA	few	TRBJ2-5	CASSLAGKGETQYF	TGTGCCAGCAGCTTGGCCGGGAAGGGGGAGACCCAGTACTTC
TRBV12-5	12	NA	NA	TRBJ2-1	CASGLRPYEQFF	TGTGCTAGTGGTTTGCGCCCCTATGAGCAGTTCTTC
TRBV29-1	10	NA	NA	TRBJ2-5	CSVGESAQYF	TGCAGCGTTGGTGAATCGGCCCAGTACTTC
TRBV2	15	NA	NA	TRBJ1-5	CASSEQGLSNQPQHF	TGTGCCAGCAGTGAGCAGGGATTGAGCAATCAGCCCCAGCATTTT
TRBV30	16	NA	NA	TRBJ2-1	CAWTPLAGSLYNEQFF	TGTGCCTGGACCCCTCTGGCAGGGTCGCTTTACAATGAGCAGTTCTTC
TRBV18	12	NA	NA	TRBJ2-7	CASSPVGDEQYF	TGTGCCAGCTCACCAGTAGGGGACGAGCAGTACTTC
TRBV6-1	16	NA	NA	TRBJ1-5	CASSGADLYSNQPQHF	TGTGCCAGCAGTGGGGCAGACCTGTATAGCAATCAGCCCCAGCATTTT
TRBV23-1	14	TRBD1	NA	TRBJ1-1	CASSHSDRDTEAFF	TGCGCCAGCAGTCACTCGGACAGGGACACTGAAGCTTTCTTT
TRBV9	14	NA	NA	TRBJ1-1	CASSSGERGTEAFF	TGTGCCAGCAGCTCAGGGGAGAGGGGCACTGAAGCTTTCTTT
TRBV12-3/TRBV12-4	14	NA	few	TRBJ1-6	CASSPLVGNSPLHF	TGTGCCAGCAGTCCCCTTGTTGGAAATTCACCCCTCCACTTT
TRBV20-1	11	TRBD1	NA	TRBJ2-1	CSATHRGEQFF	TGCAGTGCAACCCACAGGGGGGAGCAGTTCTTC
TRBV3-1	17	TRBD2	NA	TRBJ2-1	CASSRASGRGFYNEQFF	TGTGCCAGCAGCCGGGCCAGCGGGAGGGGGTTCTACAATGAGCAGTTCTTC
TRBV30	16	NA	NA	TRBJ2-2	CAWSLRGRGNTGELFF	TGTGCCTGGAGTCTCCGTGGGCGCGGGAACACCGGGGAGCTGTTTTTT
TRBV5-1	11	NA	NA	TRBJ1-1	CASSLANEAFF	TGCGCCAGCAGCTTGGCCAATGAAGCTTTCTTT
TRBV2	16	NA	NA	TRBJ1-2	CASSEALGGPGSGYTF	TGTGCCAGCAGTGAAGCGCTTGGGGGGCCCGGGAGCGGCTACACCTTC
TRBV4-3	19	TRBD2	NA	TRBJ2-7	CASSQDPPSLAGVNYEQYF	TGCGCCAGCAGCCAAGATCCCCCCTCTCTAGCGGGGGTGAACTACGAGCAGTACTTC